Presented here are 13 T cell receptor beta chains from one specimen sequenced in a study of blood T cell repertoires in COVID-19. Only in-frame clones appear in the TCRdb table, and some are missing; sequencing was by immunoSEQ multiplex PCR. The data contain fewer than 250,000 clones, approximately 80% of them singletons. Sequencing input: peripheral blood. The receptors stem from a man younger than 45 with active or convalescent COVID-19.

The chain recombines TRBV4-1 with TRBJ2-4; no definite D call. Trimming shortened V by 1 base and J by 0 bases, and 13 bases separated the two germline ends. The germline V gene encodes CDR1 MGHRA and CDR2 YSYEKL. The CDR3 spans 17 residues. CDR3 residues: CASSQARESLAKNIQYF. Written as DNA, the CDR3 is TGCGCCAGCAGCCAAGCCCGAGAAAGTCTAGCCAAAAACATTCAGTACTTC.

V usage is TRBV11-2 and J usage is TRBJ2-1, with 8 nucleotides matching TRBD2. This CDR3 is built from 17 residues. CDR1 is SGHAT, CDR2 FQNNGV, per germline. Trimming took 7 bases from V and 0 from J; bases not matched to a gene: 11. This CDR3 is CASTGGEGLSSYNEQFF. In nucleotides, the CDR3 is TGTGCCAGCACCGGGGGGGAAGGGTTAAGCTCCTACAATGAGCAGTTCTTC.

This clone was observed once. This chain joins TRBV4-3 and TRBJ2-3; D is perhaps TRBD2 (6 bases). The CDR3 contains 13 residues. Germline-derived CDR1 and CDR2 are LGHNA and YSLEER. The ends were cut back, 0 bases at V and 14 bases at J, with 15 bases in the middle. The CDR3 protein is CASSQDRAGIRYF. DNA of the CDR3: TGCGCCAGCAGCCAAGATCGGGCGGGAATAAGGTATTTT.

The CDR3 spells CASSLRVRGGRATGELFF. The CDR3 bases are TGTGCCAGCAGCTTGAGGGTGCGGGGCGGGAGAGCCACCGGGGAGCTGTTTTTT. The V and J genes are TRBV5-6 and TRBJ2-2; 7 bases fit TRBD2. V shed 1 base and J 4 bases; nucleotides not matched to a gene: 13. The germline V gene encodes CDR1 SGHDT and CDR2 YYEEEE. This CDR3 has 18 amino acids.

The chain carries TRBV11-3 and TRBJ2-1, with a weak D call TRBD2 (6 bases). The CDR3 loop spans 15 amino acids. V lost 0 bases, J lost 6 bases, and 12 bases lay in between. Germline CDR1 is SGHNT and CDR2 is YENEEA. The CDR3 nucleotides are TGTGCCAGCAGCTTAGAAAGGAGGGCTATCAATGAGCAGTTCTTC. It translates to CASSLERRAINEQFF.

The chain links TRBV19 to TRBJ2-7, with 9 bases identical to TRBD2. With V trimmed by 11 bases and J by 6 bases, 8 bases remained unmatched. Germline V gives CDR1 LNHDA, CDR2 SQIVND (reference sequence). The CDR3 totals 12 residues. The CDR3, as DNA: TGTGCCGCTAGCGGGAATGGGTTCGAGCAGTACTTC. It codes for CAASGNGFEQYF.

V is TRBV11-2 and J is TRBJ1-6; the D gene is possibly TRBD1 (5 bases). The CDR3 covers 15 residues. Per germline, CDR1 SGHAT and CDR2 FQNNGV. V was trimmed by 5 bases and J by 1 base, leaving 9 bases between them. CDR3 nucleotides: TGTGCCAGCAGCCGGAGGGGATCCTATAATTCACCCCTCCACTTT. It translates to CASSRRGSYNSPLHF.

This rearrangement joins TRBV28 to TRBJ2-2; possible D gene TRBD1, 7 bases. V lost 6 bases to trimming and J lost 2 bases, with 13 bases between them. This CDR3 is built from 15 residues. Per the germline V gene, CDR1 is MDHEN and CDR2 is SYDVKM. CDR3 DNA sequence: TGTGCCAGCAGCCCGCGGGACAGTAACACCGGGGAGCTGTTTTTT. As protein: CASSPRDSNTGELFF.

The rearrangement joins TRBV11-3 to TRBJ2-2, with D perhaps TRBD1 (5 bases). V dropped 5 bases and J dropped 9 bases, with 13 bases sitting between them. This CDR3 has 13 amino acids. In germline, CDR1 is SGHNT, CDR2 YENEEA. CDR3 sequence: CASSPRAGRELFF. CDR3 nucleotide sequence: TGTGCCAGCAGCCCCCGGGCAGGGAGGGAGCTGTTTTTT. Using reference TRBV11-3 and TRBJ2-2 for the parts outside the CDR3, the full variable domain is EAGVVQSPRYKIIEKKQPVAFWCNPISGHNTLYWYLQNLGQGPELLIRYENEEAVDDSQLPKDRFSAERLKGVDSTLKIQPAELGDSAVYLCASSPRAGRELFFGEGSRLTVL.

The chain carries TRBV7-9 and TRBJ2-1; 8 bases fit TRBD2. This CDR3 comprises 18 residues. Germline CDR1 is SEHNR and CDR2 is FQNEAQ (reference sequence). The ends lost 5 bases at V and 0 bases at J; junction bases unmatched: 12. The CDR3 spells CASSTTSGRYRSYNEQFF. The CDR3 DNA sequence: TGTGCCAGCAGCACTACTAGCGGTCGATACCGCTCCTACAATGAGCAGTTCTTC.

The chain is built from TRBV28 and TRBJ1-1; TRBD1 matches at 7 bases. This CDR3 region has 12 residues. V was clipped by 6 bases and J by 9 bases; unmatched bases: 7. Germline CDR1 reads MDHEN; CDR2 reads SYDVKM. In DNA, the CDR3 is TGTGCCAGCAGCACCGGGACAGATAAAGCTTTCTTT. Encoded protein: CASSTGTDKAFF.

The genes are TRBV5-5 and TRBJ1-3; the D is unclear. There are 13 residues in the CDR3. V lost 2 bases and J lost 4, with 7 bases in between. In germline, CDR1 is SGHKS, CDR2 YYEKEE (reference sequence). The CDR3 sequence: CASSFAGGNTIYF. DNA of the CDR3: TGTGCCAGCAGCTTCGCAGGAGGAAACACCATATATTTT.

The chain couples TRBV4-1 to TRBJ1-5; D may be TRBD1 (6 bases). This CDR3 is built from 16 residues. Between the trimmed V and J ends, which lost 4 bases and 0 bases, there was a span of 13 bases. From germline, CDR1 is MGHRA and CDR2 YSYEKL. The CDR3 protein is CASSPRDTYSNQPQHF. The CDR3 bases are TGCGCCAGCAGCCCGAGGGACACCTATAGCAATCAGCCCCAGCATTTT.